A single sample is the source of the 16 T cell receptor beta chains below, sequenced in a study of blood T cell dynamics during melanoma immunotherapy (dated by TCRdb to 2020 to 2021). The method was the immunoSEQ multiplex PCR assay. Entries here come from immuneACCESS through TCRdb and include only in-frame sequences with V and J called. Some clones fail to appear in such tables; in the studies checked, an unresolved V gene covers under half of the shortfall, and the cause of the remainder is unknown. This sample is represented by about 6,700 clones; approximately 85% of them were singletons. The ten most abundant clones make up more than 30% of the sample. In light of the paper, this sample's time point label describes: week 3, after first cycle of checkpoint inhibitor. The material was blood, obtained from a patient treated with checkpoint blockade. All receptors come from a human donor with melanoma. Some clones in this sample may be carry-over from other donors' samples.

The rearrangement links TRBV2 to TRBJ1-6; 8 positions agree with TRBD1. Germline trimming cut 3 bases from V and 3 bases from J; bases unmatched to any gene: 4. The CDR3 sequence is 16 residues long. The V gene's germline CDR1 is SNHLY and CDR2 FYNNEI. CDR3 amino acids: CASSDRGQGYNSPLHF. CDR3 DNA: TGTGCCAGCAGTGACCGAGGACAGGGCTATAATTCACCCCTCCACTTT.

V is TRBV29-1 and J is TRBJ2-3; TRBD1 matches at 9 bases. The CDR3 contains 14 residues. Looked up from germline, CDR1 is SQVTM and CDR2 is ANQGSEA. Trimming cost V 4 bases and J 3 bases; bases outside gene matches: 5. CDR3 DNA: TGCAGCGTTGGGACAGGGGCAGGGACAGATACGCAGTATTTT. Translation: CSVGTGAGTDTQYF.

V is TRBV9 and J is TRBJ2-2; a possible D gene is TRBD2 (6 bases). V lost 5 bases and J lost 10, with 18 bases in between. Germline V gene lookup returns CDR1 SGDLS and CDR2 YYNGEE. The CDR3 totals 14 residues. The CDR3 region has the DNA TGTGCCAGCAGTGGATCCGGGAGAAAGGAGGAGCTGTTTTTT. It is translated as CASSGSGRKEELFF.

With respect to this clone: Mismatch with germline at one junction end may stem from a read error. The J gene is TRBJ2-1, the V gene TRBV7-7, with D perhaps matching TRBD2 (5 bases). Germline V lookup: CDR1 SSHAT, CDR2 FNYEAQ (reference sequence). There are 16 residues in the CDR3. CDR3 nucleotide sequence: TGTGCTAGCAGCCCATCTACTAGTTCTATTGGCAATGAGCAGTTCTTC. This sequence encodes CASSPSTSSIGNEQFF.

The chain is built from TRBV4-2 and TRBJ1-4; 7 bases match TRBD1. CDR1 and CDR2 (germline): LGHNA, YNFKEQ. The V gene end was trimmed by 3 bases and the J gene end by 6 bases; junction bases not matched to a gene: 7. This CDR3 comprises 15 residues. CDR3 in amino acids: CASSQKTGSDEKLFF. CDR3 sequence (DNA): TGTGCCAGCAGCCAGAAGACAGGGAGTGATGAAAAACTGTTTTTT.

The V call is TRBV7-8, the J call TRBJ1-4; 9 bases map to TRBD1. Losses at the gene ends were 0 bases for V and 0 bases for J; bases not matched to a gene: 14. The germline gives CDR1 SGHVS, CDR2 FQNEAQ. The length of the CDR3 is 21 residues. The CDR3 region has the DNA TGTGCCAGCAGCTTAGCGTTTTTCCCGGGACAGGGATCTGCAACTAATGAAAAACTGTTTTTT. Protein sequence: CASSLAFFPGQGSATNEKLFF.

This chain's CDR3 is CASSLDPSNTEAFF. In DNA form, the CDR3 reads TGCGCCAGCAGCTTGGACCCGTCGAACACTGAAGCTTTCTTT. The genes are TRBV5-1 and TRBJ1-1; D gene unclear. Per the germline V gene, CDR1 is SGHRS and CDR2 is YFSETQ. V lost 0 bases to trimming and J lost 1 base, with 7 bases between them. The CDR3 extends over 14 amino acids.

The chain employs TRBV27 and TRBJ2-1; a possible D gene is TRBD1 (6 bases). In germline, CDR1 is MNHEY, CDR2 SMNVEV (reference sequence). The CDR3 has 13 residues. V lost 5 bases and J lost 5, with 10 bases in between. The DNA of the CDR3 is TGTGCCAGCAGTCCGGGGACACACAATGAGCAGTTCTTC. This codes for CASSPGTHNEQFF.

The genes are TRBV5-1 and TRBJ2-4; 7 positions agree with TRBD1. After removal of 5 bases from V and 0 bases from J, the junction contained 8 bases not matched to a gene. The germline V gene encodes CDR1 SGHRS and CDR2 YFSETQ. The CDR3 sequence is 16 residues long. For the CDR3, the DNA is TGCGCCAGCAGACACGGACAGGACTTAGCCAAAAACATTCAGTACTTC. Translating gives CASRHGQDLAKNIQYF.

The rearrangement joins TRBV6-5 to TRBJ2-7; 8 bases align to TRBD2. V shed 7 bases and J 4 bases; nucleotides not matched to a gene: 9. CDR1 and CDR2 (germline): MNHEY, SVGAGI. The CDR3 covers 14 residues. CDR3 bases: TGTGCCAGCAACCTACTAGCGGAGAGATACGAGCAGTACTTC. This encodes CASNLLAERYEQYF.

This sequence joins TRBV10-2 and TRBJ2-2; tentatively, D is TRBD2 (5 bases). The CDR3 is 14 amino acids. Trimming took 7 bases from V and 4 from J, leaving 13 bases between them. The V gene's germline CDR1 is WSHSY and CDR2 SAAADI. CDR3 amino acids: CASTAARGTGELFF. CDR3 bases: TGCGCCAGCACGGCGGCTCGGGGCACCGGGGAGCTGTTTTTT.

The chain has TRBV6-5 and TRBJ1-2, with D perhaps TRBD1 (5 bases). In germline, CDR1 is MNHEY, CDR2 SVGAGI. The V end lost 7 bases, the J end lost 5 bases, and 11 bases lay between the germline ends. CDR3 length: 12 residues. CDR3 nucleotide sequence: TGTGCCAGCACCTCTGGGGGTTATGGCTACACCTTC. Its translation is CASTSGGYGYTF.

The chain employs TRBV7-2 and TRBJ2-1; 10 nucleotides align to TRBD2. V shed 3 bases and J 16 bases; nucleotides not matched to a gene: 6. The CDR3 length is 12 residues. Germline loops: CDR1 SGHTA, CDR2 FQGNSA. The CDR3 DNA follows: TGTGCCAGCAGCTTCTCCGGGACTAGCGAATTCTTC. It translates to CASSFSGTSEFF.

The chain links TRBV5-1 to TRBJ2-7; 11 bases match TRBD2. The junction had 5 bases not matched to a gene; V was cut back by 4 bases and J by 2 bases. Germline V gives CDR1 SGHRS, CDR2 YFSETQ. CDR3 length: 15 residues. The CDR3 reads CASSTGLAATYEQYF. CDR3 in DNA: TGCGCCAGCAGCACGGGACTAGCGGCAACCTACGAGCAGTACTTC.

This clone was detected only a few times. The rearrangement links TRBV2 to TRBJ2-1; TRBD2 agrees at 7 bases. The CDR3 contains 15 residues. Trimming took 5 bases from V and 6 from J; bases not matched to a gene: 10. The germline V gene encodes CDR1 SNHLY and CDR2 FYNNEI. The CDR3 reads CASSQGRAGPNEQFF. CDR3 nucleotide sequence: TGTGCCAGCAGTCAAGGTCGAGCGGGACCCAATGAGCAGTTCTTC.

The rearrangement uses TRBV7-9 and TRBJ1-4; D unresolved. The ends were cut back, 11 bases at V and 0 bases at J, with 16 bases in the middle. This CDR3 is 15 amino acids long. Looked up from germline, CDR1 is SEHNR and CDR2 is FQNEAQ (reference sequence). CDR3 region: CALTPSGTTNEKLFF. CDR3 in DNA: TGTGCCCTTACACCCTCCGGGACAACTAATGAAAAACTGTTTTTT. Full variable domain (remainder filled in from reference TRBV7-9 and TRBJ1-4): DTGVSQNPRHKITKRGQNVTFRCDPISEHNRLYWYRQTLGQGPEFLTYFQNEAQLEKSRLLSDRFSAERPKGSFSTLEIQRTEQGDSAMYLCALTPSGTTNEKLFFGSGTQLSVL.